A single sample gave rise to the 25 T cell receptor beta chains below, sequenced in a study of blood T cells in healthy people across ages. Combining a sample-barcoded 5' primer with a J-beta primer mix, a second PCR ran for about 7 to 11 cycles. Via MiXCR, TCRdb re-called the 5' RACE reads, giving one row per CDR3 protein. The data contain about 640,000 distinct CDR3 sequences, about 53% of them singletons. The sequenced material came from blood. The receptors were sampled from a man aged 55-75 years in good health.

The J gene is TRBJ1-1, the V gene TRBV5-1; D unresolved. Germline V gene lookup returns CDR1 SGHRS and CDR2 YFSETQ. V was trimmed by 0 bases and J by 5 bases, leaving 11 bases between them. The CDR3 sequence is 14 residues long. Here the CDR3 DNA reads TGCGCCAGCAGCTTGGGGGGATTCGTTACTGAAGCTTTCTTT. This encodes CASSLGGFVTEAFF.

A word on this clonotype: Mismatch with germline at one junction end may stem from a read error. The gene calls are TRBV18 and TRBJ2-5, with TRBD1 matching 8 bases. CDR1 and CDR2 (germline): KGHSH, LQKENI. This CDR3 comprises 16 residues. The CDR3 bases are TGTGCCAGCTCACCTAGGACAGGGCCGGGGCAAGGGACCCAGTACTTC. It yields the protein CASSPRTGPGQGTQYF.

The genes are TRBV20-1 and TRBJ2-1; 10 positions match TRBD2. This CDR3 is built from 15 residues. V lost 0 bases to trimming and J lost 13 bases; unmatched junction nucleotides: 12. In germline, CDR1 is DFQATT, CDR2 SNEGSKA (reference sequence). This CDR3 is CSARDWTSGRETQFF. DNA for the CDR3: TGCAGTGCTAGAGATTGGACTAGCGGCAGGGAGACCCAGTTCTTC.

The chain carries TRBV2 and TRBJ1-2, with 7 nucleotides matching TRBD1. The CDR3 contains 15 residues. Germline V gives CDR1 SNHLY, CDR2 FYNNEI. V lost 6 bases to trimming and J lost 4 bases; unmatched junction nucleotides: 11. The CDR3 spells CASSDLRTGRYGYTF. CDR3 in DNA: TGTGCCAGCAGCGATCTCCGGACAGGACGCTATGGCTACACCTTC.

This clonotype was counted at least ten times. This chain links TRBV28 with TRBJ2-1, with 8 bases matching TRBD2. The V gene end was trimmed by 10 bases and the J gene end by 1 base; junction bases not matched to a gene: 6. CDR3 length equals 14 residues. CDR1 is MDHEN, CDR2 SYDVKM, per germline. The CDR3 DNA follows: TGTGCCACTAAAAGCGGGGGATCCTACAATGAGCAGTTCTTC. It encodes CATKSGGSYNEQFF.

The sample holds a few counts of this clonotype. DNA of the CDR3: TGCGCCAGCAGCCAAGTGGGTTCTGTGCCCTACGAGCAGTACTTC. The encoded protein is CASSQVGSVPYEQYF. The chain has TRBV4-1 and TRBJ2-7; D remains ambiguous. Trimming removed 1 base from V and 2 bases from J, with 12 bases in between. The CDR3 is 15 amino acids. In germline, CDR1 is MGHRA, CDR2 YSYEKL.

The chain joins TRBV14 to TRBJ1-6; D is unclear. The CDR3 spans 13 residues. The germline gives CDR1 SGHDN, CDR2 FVKESK. The germline V and J ends were trimmed by 6 bases and 5 bases, with 8 bases remaining between them. CDR3 residues: CASRMVDNSPLHF. In DNA, the CDR3 is TGTGCCAGCAGGATGGTAGATAATTCACCCCTCCACTTT. The full variable domain, completed using reference TRBV14 and TRBJ1-6, is EAGVTQFPSHSVIEKGQTVTLRCDPISGHDNLYWYRRVMGKEIKFLLHFVKESKQDESGMPNNRFLAERTGGTYSTLKVQPAELEDSGVYFCASRMVDNSPLHFGNGTRLTVT.

CDR3 residues: CASSPPKGTGDYGYTF. The CDR3 DNA reads as TGTGCCAGCTCACCACCTAAGGGGACAGGGGATTATGGCTACACCTTC. V usage is TRBV18 and J usage is TRBJ1-2; 10 bases match TRBD1. Germline assignment: CDR1 KGHSH and CDR2 LQKENI. Unmatched junction bases numbered 6, after V lost 0 bases and J lost 5 bases. The CDR3 totals 16 residues. Full variable domain (remainder filled in from reference TRBV18 and TRBJ1-2): NAGVMQNPRHLVRRRGQEARLRCSPMKGHSHVYWYRQLPEEGLKFMVYLQKENIIDESGMPKERFSAEFPKEGPSILRIQQVVRGDSAAYFCASSPPKGTGDYGYTFGSGTRLTVV.

This chain uses TRBV6-6 with TRBJ2-1, with D possibly being TRBD1 or TRBD2 (7 bases each). V lost 5 bases and J lost 6, with 20 bases in between. Germline V lookup: CDR1 MNHNY, CDR2 SVGAGI (reference sequence). The length of the CDR3 is 16 residues. CDR3: CASSRPGGAGPNEQFF. The CDR3 nucleotides read TGTGCCAGCAGTCGCCCAGGGGGGGCCGGACCCAATGAGCAGTTCTTC.

The J gene is TRBJ2-7, the V gene TRBV29-1, with a possible D match to TRBD1 (6 bases). V dropped 1 base and J dropped 3 bases, with 22 bases sitting between them. CDR3 length equals 17 residues. Germline V lookup: CDR1 SQVTM, CDR2 ANQGSEA. The CDR3 loop is CSVEGPGEGLSNYEQYF. CDR3 in DNA: TGCAGCGTTGAAGGTCCAGGGGAAGGTCTGAGCAACTACGAGCAGTACTTC.

This clonotype was counted only a few times. The rearrangement joins TRBV11-2 to TRBJ2-7; D remains unclear. The CDR3 is 14 residues long. The V gene lost 5 bases and the J gene lost 4 bases, with 15 bases spanning the gap. From germline, CDR1 is SGHAT and CDR2 FQNNGV. The CDR3: CASSHNPSGYEQYF. The CDR3 nucleotides are TGTGCCAGCAGCCATAACCCCTCCGGGTACGAGCAGTACTTC.

The rearrangement joins TRBV4-2 to TRBJ2-7; no reliable D call. The CDR3 totals 15 residues. Germline lookup yields CDR1 LGHNA and CDR2 YNFKEQ. The V and J ends lost 2 bases and 4 bases respectively, with 15 bases between them. CDR3 residues: CASSQMPGPIYEQYF. In DNA, the CDR3 is TGTGCCAGCAGCCAAATGCCGGGTCCCATTTACGAGCAGTACTTC.

The rearrangement joins TRBV3-1 to TRBJ2-5; D is ambiguous. Germline CDR1 LGHDT, CDR2 YNNKEL (reference sequence). CDR3 length: 17 residues. The germline V and J ends were trimmed by 4 bases and 3 bases, with 21 bases remaining between them. CDR3 sequence (DNA): TGTGCCAGCAGCCCGATCGAGTTCAGACCGGTTAAAGAGACCCAGTACTTC. Translated, it gives CASSPIEFRPVKETQYF.

In this sample, this clonotype turned up many times. This chain connects TRBV20-1 to TRBJ2-5, with D tentatively TRBD1 (5 bases). This CDR3 comprises 15 residues. V was cut by 0 bases and J by 2 bases, with 13 bases left in between. From germline, CDR1 is DFQATT and CDR2 SNEGSKA (reference sequence). The CDR3 is CSARDFQGLQETQYF. In DNA, the CDR3 is TGCAGTGCTAGAGATTTCCAGGGCTTACAAGAGACCCAGTACTTC.

By sample fraction, this clonotype is medium-sized. The V and J genes are TRBV5-6 and TRBJ2-7, with a weak D call TRBD1 (6 bases). Trimming shortened V by 3 bases and J by 3 bases, and 13 bases separated the two germline ends. Germline CDR1 SGHDT, CDR2 YYEEEE. The CDR3 spans 14 residues. CDR3 protein: CASSSRRTDYEQYF. CDR3 DNA sequence: TGTGCCAGCAGCTCGCGGAGGACAGACTACGAGCAGTACTTC.

With regard to this clonotype: One junction end disagrees with the germline gene, perhaps due to a read error. This chain joins TRBV5-1 and TRBJ1-1; tentatively, D is TRBD1 (6 bases). In germline, CDR1 is SGHRS, CDR2 YFSETQ. The CDR3 spans 16 residues. Here the CDR3 reads CASSLGAGALNTEAFF. Written as DNA, the CDR3 is TGCGCCAGCAGTTTGGGGGCTGGGGCCCTGAACACTGAAGCTTTCTTT.

The chain combines TRBV7-2 with TRBJ1-6; TRBD1 aligns across 9 bases. Germline V CDR1 and CDR2: SGHTA, FQGNSA. CDR3 length: 15 amino acids. The V gene end was trimmed by 1 base and the J gene end by 7 bases; junction bases not matched to a gene: 2. CDR3 protein: CASSLVTGGNSPLHF. Here the CDR3 DNA reads TGTGCCAGCAGCTTAGTTACAGGGGGCAATTCACCCCTCCACTTT.

The chain combines TRBV7-9 with TRBJ1-2; tentatively, D is TRBD1 (5 bases). The length of the CDR3 is 14 residues. Trimming pared 5 bases from V and 4 bases from J, leaving 14 bases between. Germline V CDR1 and CDR2: SEHNR, FQNEAQ (reference sequence). CDR3 coding DNA: TGTGCCAGCAGCCCCGGAAGGAGGGGCTATGGCTACACCTTC. Translating it yields CASSPGRRGYGYTF.

The V gene is TRBV14, the J gene TRBJ2-5, with D possibly TRBD1 on 6 matching bases. The ends were cut back, 4 bases at V and 4 bases at J, with 10 bases in the middle. The CDR3 has 13 amino acids. CDR1 is SGHDN and CDR2 is FVKESK in the germline V gene. The CDR3 here is CASSPRQVETQYF. In nucleotides, the CDR3 is TGTGCCAGCAGCCCACGACAGGTAGAGACCCAGTACTTC.

The genes are TRBV4-2 and TRBJ2-1; 9 nucleotides align to TRBD2. V lost 5 bases, J lost 5 bases, and 7 bases stayed unmatched. Germline CDR1 LGHNA, CDR2 YNFKEQ. This CDR3 comprises 15 residues. CDR3 sequence: CASSSVAGEHNEQFF. CDR3 bases: TGTGCCAGCAGCTCAGTAGCGGGGGAGCACAATGAGCAGTTCTTC.

The chain joins TRBV28 to TRBJ2-7; 7 bases line up with TRBD1. The V gene end was trimmed by 8 bases and the J gene end by 1 base; junction bases not matched to a gene: 14. The CDR3 extends over 16 amino acids. CDR1 and CDR2 (germline): MDHEN, SYDVKM. CDR3 sequence (DNA): TGTGCCAGCCACCCCACAATCGGGACAGCGTCCTACGAGCAGTACTTC. Amino acids: CASHPTIGTASYEQYF.

This clonotype is medium-sized (0.01 to 0.1%) in the sample. CDR3 sequence reads: CASSYTYFGGPQETQYF. For the CDR3, the DNA is TGTGCCAGCAGTTACACCTATTTCGGGGGGCCCCAAGAGACCCAGTACTTC. The gene calls are TRBV6-5 and TRBJ2-5, with a possible D match to TRBD2 (7 bases). Germline values: CDR1 MNHEY, CDR2 SVGAGI. The V end was cut by 2 bases, the J end by 1 base, with 17 bases between. CDR3 size: 17 residues.

This clonotype came up a few times. This chain joins TRBV7-2 and TRBJ2-2, with D unclear. The V and J ends lost 5 bases and 3 bases respectively, with 7 bases between them. The CDR3 runs to 13 residues. The V gene's germline CDR1 is SGHTA and CDR2 FQGNSA. CDR3 in DNA: TGTGCCAGCAGCCCAGGACACACCGGGGAGCTGTTTTTT. It codes for CASSPGHTGELFF.

The table lists this clonotype with a few counts. CDR3 DNA: TGTGCCAGCAGCCCCTCGGACAGGGGGCGATACGAGCAGTACTTC. Its translation: CASSPSDRGRYEQYF. This chain uses TRBV3-1 with TRBJ2-7; 11 bases are a match to TRBD1. The germline CDR1 and CDR2 sequences are LGHDT and YNNKEL (reference sequence). After removal of 4 bases from V and 4 bases from J, the junction contained 6 bases not matched to a gene. This CDR3 region has 15 residues.

As DNA, the CDR3 is TGCGCCAGCAGCGGCCTGACATTGACGGGCGGTGAGCAGTACTTC. It is translated as CASSGLTLTGGEQYF. The rearrangement joins TRBV5-1 to TRBJ2-5; D is undetermined. The CDR3 contains 15 residues. The germline V gene encodes CDR1 SGHRS and CDR2 YFSETQ. V lost 4 bases, J lost 11 bases, and 24 bases lay in between. The complete variable domain, with remaining parts taken from reference TRBV5-1 and TRBJ2-5, reads KAGVTQTPRYLIKTRGQQVTLSCSPISGHRSVSWYQQTPGQGLQFLFEYFSETQRNKGNFPGRFSGRQFSNSRSEMNVSTLELGDSALYLCASSGLTLTGGEQYFGPGTRLLVL.